The 26 T cell receptor beta chains presented below share a single source sample, sequenced in a study of blood T cell repertoires in COVID-19. Sequencing used immunoSEQ multiplex PCR; TCRdb keeps in-frame clones, though not all of them. This sample carries around 100,000 clones, roughly 83% of them seen once, and the ten largest clones take 3% to 4%. Material: peripheral blood. These TCRs come from a woman aged 80 or over with active or convalescent COVID-19.

V gene TRBV28 combines with J gene TRBJ1-2; D may be TRBD1 (5 bases). Germline V lookup: CDR1 MDHEN, CDR2 SYDVKM. The CDR3 runs to 15 residues. The V and J ends lost 6 bases and 4 bases respectively, with 18 bases between them. The CDR3 region is CASRQSGGRGYGYTF. The CDR3 DNA is TGTGCCAGCAGGCAATCCGGGGGGAGGGGCTATGGCTACACCTTC.

This clone has only one observation. This chain joins TRBV6-5 and TRBJ2-2, with D perhaps TRBD1 (6 bases). Germline V lookup: CDR1 MNHEY, CDR2 SVGAGI. The V end lost 6 bases, the J end lost 4 bases, and 12 bases lay between the germline ends. This CDR3 region has 14 residues. CDR3 region: CASRNRDFTGELFF. CDR3 in DNA: TGTGCCAGCAGGAACAGGGATTTCACCGGGGAGCTGTTTTTT.

The genes are TRBV4-2 and TRBJ2-2; no clear D gene. This CDR3 comprises 15 residues. With 1 base removed from V and 0 bases from J, the gap between germline ends came to 6 bases. Germline V gene sequence: CDR1 LGHNA, CDR2 YNFKEQ. CDR3 nucleotides: TGTGCCAGCAGCCAAGCCAGCGCGAACACCGGGGAGCTGTTTTTT. Encoded protein: CASSQASANTGELFF.

The gene calls are TRBV28 and TRBJ2-1; D is perhaps TRBD2 (6 bases). Trimming pared 0 bases from V and 12 bases from J, leaving 9 bases between. CDR3 length: 12 residues. Germline V gene lookup returns CDR1 MDHEN and CDR2 SYDVKM. Written as DNA, the CDR3 is TGTGCCAGCAGTTTATGGGGGGGAGGGCAGTTCTTC. As protein: CASSLWGGGQFF.

The J gene is TRBJ1-1, the V gene TRBV28; 8 bases are a match to TRBD1. CDR1 MDHEN and CDR2 SYDVKM come from the germline V gene. The V and J ends lost 5 bases and 4 bases, in that order; junction bases with no gene match: 9. There are 15 residues in the CDR3. CDR3 DNA sequence: TGTGCCAGCAGTCCTCCAGGGGGCCGGGTCACTGAAGCTTTCTTT. This sequence encodes CASSPPGGRVTEAFF.

A few counts support this clone. V gene TRBV6-1 combines with J gene TRBJ2-2; D may be TRBD2 (6 bases). V lost 3 bases, J lost 2 bases, and 13 bases lay in between. Germline V gives CDR1 MNHNS, CDR2 SASEGT. This CDR3 region has 16 residues. The CDR3 reads CASSELGDLNTGELFF. CDR3 nucleotides: TGTGCCAGCAGTGAGCTAGGGGACTTAAACACCGGGGAGCTGTTTTTT.

V gene TRBV7-2 combines with J gene TRBJ2-7, with TRBD2 matching 10 bases. Germline lookup yields CDR1 SGHTA and CDR2 FQGNSA. V lost 4 bases to trimming and J lost 4 bases; unmatched junction nucleotides: 7. The CDR3 runs 15 residues. The CDR3 DNA is TGTGCCAGCAGCTCCCGGACTAGCGGCAAGTACGAGCAGTACTTC. Protein product: CASSSRTSGKYEQYF.

This clone occurred once. J is TRBJ1-1 and V is TRBV27; 10 bases map to TRBD1. The V segment lost 0 bases and the J segment 11 bases; nucleotides outside the gene matches: 3. CDR3 length: 13 amino acids. Germline V gene data show CDR1 as MNHEY and CDR2 as SMNVEV (reference sequence). This CDR3 reads CASSLSGQGVAFF. The CDR3 DNA reads as TGTGCCAGCAGTTTATCAGGACAGGGGGTGGCTTTCTTT.

The chain is built from TRBV7-2 and TRBJ2-1, with 7 bases fitting TRBD2. Trimming took 0 bases from V and 8 from J; bases not matched to a gene: 10. The CDR3 is 16 amino acids. Per the germline V gene, CDR1 is SGHTA and CDR2 is FQGNSA. CDR3 amino acids: CASSLAPGLVSDEQFF. The CDR3 region has the DNA TGTGCCAGCAGCTTAGCCCCAGGACTAGTCTCCGATGAGCAGTTCTTC.

This chain connects TRBV2 to TRBJ1-4; D gene unclear. V was trimmed by 4 bases and J by 8 bases, leaving 14 bases between them. The CDR3 totals 14 residues. CDR1 and CDR2 (germline): SNHLY, FYNNEI. The CDR3 spells CASSGQLHGEKLFF. CDR3 DNA: TGTGCCAGCAGTGGTCAGCTCCACGGGGAAAAACTGTTTTTT.

This chain connects TRBV28 to TRBJ2-5; D is possibly TRBD1 (5 bases). Trimming shortened V by 6 bases and J by 2 bases, and 13 bases separated the two germline ends. The CDR3 is 14 amino acids. Germline V gene lookup returns CDR1 MDHEN and CDR2 SYDVKM. CDR3 nucleotide sequence: TGTGCCAGCAGGGGGTACAGGATTCAAGAGACCCAGTACTTC. Its protein is CASRGYRIQETQYF.

This CDR3 is CASSVEGISPLHF. Written as DNA, the CDR3 is TGTGCCAGCAGCGTAGAGGGGATTTCACCCCTCCACTTT. V and J are TRBV9 and TRBJ1-6; a weak D match, TRBD1 (5 bases). CDR3 length: 13 amino acids. Germline V gene sequence: CDR1 SGDLS, CDR2 YYNGEE. Trimming left V 0 bases short and J 9 bases short, with 7 bases between.

V and J are TRBV7-8 and TRBJ1-5, with 8 bases lining up with TRBD1. The trim removed 6 bases at V and 13 bases at J, leaving 14 bases unmatched. Per germline, CDR1 SGHVS and CDR2 FQNEAQ. The CDR3 has 14 amino acids. The CDR3 loop is CASSTGQVTNRQHF. CDR3 in DNA: TGTGCCAGCAGTACGGGACAGGTTACGAACCGTCAGCATTTT. The variable domain in full, with the rest retrieved from reference TRBV7-8 and TRBJ1-5, is GAGVSQSPRYKVAKRGQDVALRCDPISGHVSLFWYQQALGQGPEFLTYFQNEAQLDKSGLPSDRFFAERPEGSVSTLKIQRTQQEDSAVYLCASSTGQVTNRQHFGDGTRLSIL.

J is TRBJ1-5 and V is TRBV7-9, with TRBD1 identical over 12 bases. This CDR3 has 15 amino acids. Germline lookup yields CDR1 SEHNR and CDR2 FQNEAQ (reference sequence). The J segment lost 5 bases and the V segment lost 5 bases, leaving 4 bases of the junction unmatched. The CDR3 coding sequence is TGTGCCAGCAGCACCGGGACAGGGGGCGATCAGCCCCAGCATTTT. Encoded protein: CASSTGTGGDQPQHF.

The chain uses TRBV3-1 (or the pseudogene TRBV3-2) and TRBJ2-1; tentative D call: TRBD1 (6 bases). The germline V and J ends were trimmed by 4 bases and 4 bases, with 8 bases remaining between them. CDR3 length: 13 amino acids. The germline CDR1 and CDR2 sequences are LGHDT and YNNKEL (reference sequence). The CDR3 loop is CASSPDRYNEQFF. The CDR3 coding sequence is TGTGCCAGCAGCCCCGACAGGTACAATGAGCAGTTCTTC.

The V gene is TRBV12-5, the J gene TRBJ2-7; a weak D match, TRBD2 (5 bases). V dropped 5 bases and J dropped 2 bases, with 16 bases sitting between them. Germline CDR1 is LGHNT and CDR2 is FRNRAP. The CDR3 extends over 15 amino acids. This CDR3 reads CASGPPKGGTYEQYF. The CDR3 bases are TGTGCTAGTGGTCCCCCCAAAGGAGGTACCTACGAGCAGTACTTC.

V and J are TRBV3-1 (or the pseudogene TRBV3-2) and TRBJ2-7, with TRBD1 identical over 7 bases. The CDR3 is made up of 13 amino acids. The V gene's germline CDR1 is LGHDT and CDR2 YNNKEL (reference sequence). V lost 4 bases to trimming and J lost 6 bases; unmatched junction nucleotides: 6. Here the CDR3 reads CASSLDRASEQYF. The CDR3 coding sequence is TGTGCCAGCAGCCTCGACAGGGCCAGCGAGCAGTACTTC.

This clone was detected a few times. This chain connects TRBV3-1 (or the pseudogene TRBV3-2) to TRBJ2-5; D is perhaps TRBD2 (7 bases). V lost 4 bases, J lost 1 base, and 19 bases lay in between. CDR3 size: 17 residues. CDR1 is LGHDT and CDR2 is YNNKEL in the germline V gene (reference sequence). CDR3 protein: CASSPSGAGAFQETQYF. The CDR3 nucleotides are TGTGCCAGCAGCCCCTCGGGGGCGGGGGCGTTCCAAGAGACCCAGTACTTC.

CDR3 DNA sequence: TGCAGTGCTAGGCGTAAGTCGGAAGCTTTCTTT. Translated: CSARRKSEAFF. This rearrangement joins TRBV20-1 to TRBJ1-1; no clear D gene. The germline V and J ends were trimmed by 3 bases and 8 bases, with 10 bases remaining between them. Germline CDR1 and CDR2: DFQATT and SNEGSKA (reference sequence). The CDR3 length is 11 residues.

The rearrangement joins TRBV7-2 to TRBJ2-3; D might be TRBD2 (5 bases). The V end was cut by 3 bases, the J end by 11 bases, with 33 bases between. This CDR3 region has 19 residues. From germline, CDR1 is SGHTA and CDR2 FQGNSA. The CDR3 sequence is CASSFGRRGNRYEPHRQYF. The CDR3 coding sequence is TGTGCCAGCAGCTTTGGGAGAAGAGGAAACAGATACGAACCCCATCGGCAGTATTTT. The entire variable domain, with the rest obtained from reference TRBV7-2 and TRBJ2-3, is as follows: GAGVSQSPSNKVTEKGKDVELRCDPISGHTALYWYRQSLGQGLEFLIYFQGNSAPDKSGLPSDRFSAERTGGSVSTLTIQRTQQEDSAVYLCASSFGRRGNRYEPHRQYFGPGTRLTVL.

The J gene is TRBJ1-5, the V gene TRBV5-8, with TRBD1 matching over 7 bases. CDR1 and CDR2 from the germline V gene are SGHTS and YDEGEE. V lost 1 base and J lost 5; bases outside the gene matches: 6. The CDR3 extends over 15 amino acids. The CDR3 reads CASSLQQGWDQPQHF. In DNA, the CDR3 is TGTGCCAGCAGCTTGCAACAGGGGTGGGATCAGCCCCAGCATTTT.

The CDR3: CASSQGPAGLKGYTF. For the CDR3, the DNA is TGTGCCAGCAGCCAAGGTCCTGCGGGACTTAAGGGCTACACCTTC. The genes are TRBV3-1 (or the pseudogene TRBV3-2) and TRBJ1-2; D perhaps matches TRBD1 (5 bases). Trimming left V 1 base short and J 8 bases short, with 17 bases between. CDR3 length: 15 amino acids. The germline V gene has CDR1 LGHDT and CDR2 YNNKEL (reference sequence).

This chain connects TRBV9 to TRBJ1-6; possibly TRBD1 for D (6 bases). Germline values: CDR1 SGDLS, CDR2 YYNGEE. This CDR3 contains 17 residues. The V and J ends lost 4 bases and 5 bases respectively, with 19 bases between them. The DNA of the CDR3 is TGTGCCAGCAGCACACTACAGGGTGGGATTGATAATTCACCCCTCCACTTT. Translation gives CASSTLQGGIDNSPLHF.

The chain joins TRBV7-9 to TRBJ1-6, with D unresolved. Germline CDR1 SEHNR, CDR2 FQNEAQ (reference sequence). The germline V and J ends were trimmed by 1 base and 8 bases, with 6 bases remaining between them. CDR3 length: 13 amino acids. CDR3 bases: TGTGCCAGCAGCTTAGAGGGAGATTCACCCCTCCACTTT. Translated: CASSLEGDSPLHF.

J is TRBJ1-1 and V is TRBV18; D is possibly TRBD1 (6 bases). The ends were cut back, 1 base at V and 4 bases at J, with 19 bases in the middle. The CDR3 is 17 amino acids. CDR1 KGHSH and CDR2 LQKENI come from the germline V gene. The chain's CDR3 is CASSPRSGGGEATEAFF. Here the CDR3 DNA reads TGTGCCAGCTCACCACGCTCGGGGGGCGGTGAGGCCACTGAAGCTTTCTTT.

The chain combines TRBV5-1 with TRBJ1-6; 8 nucleotides match TRBD1. The J segment lost 8 bases and the V segment lost 4 bases, leaving 2 bases of the junction unmatched. The CDR3 length is 13 residues. Germline V gene data show CDR1 as SGHRS and CDR2 as YFSETQ. CDR3 bases: TGCGCCAGCAGCCAGGGGGCCGATTCACCCCTCCACTTT. Its protein product is CASSQGADSPLHF.